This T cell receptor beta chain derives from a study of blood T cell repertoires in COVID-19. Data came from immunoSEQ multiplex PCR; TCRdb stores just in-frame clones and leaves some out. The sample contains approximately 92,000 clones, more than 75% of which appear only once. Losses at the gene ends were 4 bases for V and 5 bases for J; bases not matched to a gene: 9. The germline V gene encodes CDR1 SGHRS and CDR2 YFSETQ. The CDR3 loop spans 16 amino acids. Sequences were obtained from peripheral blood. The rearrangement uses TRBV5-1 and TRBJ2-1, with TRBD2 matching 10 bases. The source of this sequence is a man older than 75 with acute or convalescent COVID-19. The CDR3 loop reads CASSPAPSGGNNEQFF. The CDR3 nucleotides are TGCGCCAGCAGCCCGGCCCCTAGCGGGGGTAACAATGAGCAGTTCTTC.